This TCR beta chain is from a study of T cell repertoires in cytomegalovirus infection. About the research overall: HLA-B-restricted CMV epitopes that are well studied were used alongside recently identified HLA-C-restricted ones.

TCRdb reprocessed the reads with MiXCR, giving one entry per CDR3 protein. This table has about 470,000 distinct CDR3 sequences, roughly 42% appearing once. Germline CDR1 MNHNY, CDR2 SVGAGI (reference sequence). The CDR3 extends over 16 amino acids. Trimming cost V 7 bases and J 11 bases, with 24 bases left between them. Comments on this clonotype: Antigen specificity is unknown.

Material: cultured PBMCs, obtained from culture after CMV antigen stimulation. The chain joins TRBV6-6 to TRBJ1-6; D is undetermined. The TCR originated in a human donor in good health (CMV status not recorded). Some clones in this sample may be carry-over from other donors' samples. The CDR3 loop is CASNLATAKRMTPLHF. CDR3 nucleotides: TGTGCCAGCAACCTGGCCACAGCCAAACGGATGACACCCCTCCACTTT.